The T cell receptor beta chain under discussion was sequenced for a study of response to subunit inactivated influenza vaccine. Findings and caveats of the study: It was the authors' suggestion that each seasonal influenza vaccination recruits few new T cells.

This clonotype was picked up a small number of times. Antigen: not known. The CDR3 has 15 amino acids. V was cut by 5 bases and J by 9 bases, with 25 bases left in between. Germline CDR1 and CDR2: DFQATT and SNEGSKA (reference sequence). Each CDR3 protein is one row after TCRdb ran MiXCR on the RT-PCR reads. Altogether about 780,000 distinct CDR3 sequences are present, 15% to 20% being singletons, with the ten largest covering 9.5% to 13%. This clonotype was sampled from a man between 45 and 60 years old who received an inactivated influenza vaccine. The specimen was PBMCs from blood, collected roughly 5 days after vaccination. The gene calls are TRBV20-1 and TRBJ2-5, with D tentatively TRBD1 (5 bases). The CDR3 region is CSAGPRVGALGSQYF. In DNA form, the CDR3 reads TGCAGTGCTGGGCCTCGGGTTGGGGCCCTAGGGTCCCAGTACTTC.